These 2 T cell receptor beta chains share one sample of origin, sequenced in a study of preoperative IRX-2 immunotherapy in early breast cancer. The treatment denotes: preoperative locoregional IRX-2 cytokine immunotherapy. Data came from immunoSEQ multiplex PCR; TCRdb stores just in-frame clones and leaves some out. The table includes under 15,000 clones, approximately 91% detected once. Sampling was conducted from a patient treated with IRX-2 immunotherapy. The receptors originated from a human donor with breast cancer.

The gene calls are TRBV6-5 and TRBJ2-7; D assignment may be TRBD1 or TRBD2 (6 bases each). Trimming removed 0 bases at V and 0 bases at J, with 9 bases between. CDR3 size: 15 residues. Looked up from germline, CDR1 is MNHEY and CDR2 is SVGAGI. CDR3 DNA sequence: TGTGCCAGCAGTTACTCGGGGGGCTACTCCTACGAGCAGTACTTC. Translating gives CASSYSGGYSYEQYF.

V and J are TRBV27 and TRBJ1-2; D remains ambiguous. Germline CDR1 MNHEY, CDR2 SMNVEV (reference sequence). The CDR3 has 12 residues. The V end was cut by 5 bases, the J end by 4 bases, with 8 bases between. CDR3 region: CASSPLGYGYTF. CDR3 coding DNA: TGTGCCAGCAGTCCGCTTGGCTATGGCTACACCTTC.